These 21 T cell receptor beta chains share one sample of origin, sequenced in a study of graft-versus-host responses after intestinal transplantation. Only in-frame clones appear in the TCRdb table, and some are missing; sequencing was by immunoSEQ multiplex PCR. The table records about 39,000 clones, 90% to 95% of them present only once. Their target antigens are unknown. The starting material was unstimulated CD8+ T cells sorted from spleen or lymph node cells, obtained before transplant. These receptors all stem from a human donor who was the organ donor for an intestinal transplant.

The V call is TRBV4-1, the J call TRBJ2-2; possible D gene TRBD1, 5 bases. The CDR3 length is 15 residues. V was clipped by 1 base and J by 3 bases, with 9 bases between them. Germline V gene lookup returns CDR1 MGHRA and CDR2 YSYEKL. Written as DNA, the CDR3 is TGCGCCAGCAGCCAAGTAGGGGCGGACACCGGGGAGCTGTTTTTT. Its protein is CASSQVGADTGELFF.

The rearrangement uses TRBV7-9 and TRBJ2-1, with D possibly matching TRBD2 (7 bases). CDR1 and CDR2 from the germline V gene are SEHNR and FQNEAQ (reference sequence). The ends were cut back, 6 bases at V and 2 bases at J, with 17 bases in the middle. This CDR3 region has 16 residues. In DNA, the CDR3 is TGTGCCAGCAGTAGTCCGGGCGGGGGCACCTACAATGAGCAGTTCTTC. Translation: CASSSPGGGTYNEQFF.

The chain carries TRBV7-3 and TRBJ2-7, with D perhaps TRBD1 (6 bases). The CDR3 sequence is 13 residues long. V lost 2 bases and J lost 2, with 7 bases in between. The germline V gene has CDR1 SGHTA and CDR2 FQGTGA. CDR3 DNA: TGTGCCAGCAGCTTAGGGGACACCTACGAGCAGTACTTC. Its translation: CASSLGDTYEQYF.

The V and J genes are TRBV4-3 and TRBJ1-1; D not resolved. CDR1 is LGHNA, CDR2 YSLEER, per germline. The V end was cut by 3 bases, the J end by 0 bases, with 17 bases between. The CDR3 is 17 residues long. Here the CDR3 reads CASSQDRLQYMNTEAFF. In DNA form, the CDR3 reads TGCGCCAGCAGCCAGGACCGCTTACAATACATGAACACTGAAGCTTTCTTT.

This clone was recorded once. This chain links TRBV7-9 with TRBJ1-2; D remains unclear. CDR1 and CDR2 from the germline V gene are SEHNR and FQNEAQ (reference sequence). The CDR3 contains 15 residues. Trimming took 1 base from V and 1 from J, leaving 10 bases between them. CDR3 DNA sequence: TGTGCCAGCAGCTTAGTTTTAGGTTATAACTATGGCTACACCTTC. This gives the protein CASSLVLGYNYGYTF.

The chain carries TRBV7-2 and TRBJ2-1, with TRBD1 as a possible D gene (6 bases). The CDR3 has 19 amino acids. Per germline, CDR1 SGHTA and CDR2 FQGNSA. Trimming took 1 base from V and 5 from J, leaving 24 bases between them. The CDR3 bases are TGTGCCAGCAGCTTAGTAGCCGAATTGGACAGTGAAGGAAACAATGAGCAGTTCTTC. The encoded protein is CASSLVAELDSEGNNEQFF.

The CDR3 is CASSQDGLAGVETQYF. The CDR3 nucleotides read TGTGCCAGCAGCCAAGACGGACTAGCGGGGGTGGAGACCCAGTACTTC. The genes are TRBV14 and TRBJ2-5, with TRBD2 identical over 13 bases. With 0 bases clipped from V and 5 bases from J, the junction kept 3 bases outside the gene matches. Germline V CDR1 and CDR2: SGHDN, FVKESK. The CDR3 contains 16 residues. Based on the CDR3 plus reference TRBV14 and TRBJ2-5, the full variable domain is EAGVTQFPSHSVIEKGQTVTLRCDPISGHDNLYWYRRVMGKEIKFLLHFVKESKQDESGMPNNRFLAERTGGTYSTLKVQPAELEDSGVYFCASSQDGLAGVETQYFGPGTRLLVL.

The chain combines TRBV7-9 with TRBJ2-1; D gene unclear. Trimming pared 3 bases from V and 1 base from J, leaving 7 bases between. The CDR3 spans 14 residues. Germline-derived CDR1 and CDR2 are SEHNR and FQNEAQ (reference sequence). In nucleotides, the CDR3 is TGTGCCAGCAGCTTTGGGAATTCCTACAATGAGCAGTTCTTC. Translating gives CASSFGNSYNEQFF.

The rearrangement links TRBV2 to TRBJ2-7; D possibly corresponds to TRBD1 (5 bases). CDR3 length: 16 residues. From germline, CDR1 is SNHLY and CDR2 FYNNEI. Deletions cut 7 bases from V and 0 bases from J, with 19 bases between. The CDR3: CASTLGPDRSSYEQYF. CDR3 nucleotide sequence: TGTGCCAGCACCCTGGGCCCTGACAGATCCTCCTACGAGCAGTACTTC.

The rearrangement joins TRBV30 to TRBJ1-1; weak D call: TRBD1 (5 bases). Germline values: CDR1 GTSNPN, CDR2 SVGIG (reference sequence). V was pared by 0 bases and J by 4 bases, with 9 bases between. The length of the CDR3 is 13 residues. Here the CDR3 DNA reads TGTGCCTGGAGTGTCAGGGATATCACTGAAGCTTTCTTT. It encodes CAWSVRDITEAFF.

The chain couples TRBV4-1 to TRBJ2-7; perhaps TRBD2 as D (6 bases). CDR3 size: 14 residues. Looked up from germline, CDR1 is MGHRA and CDR2 is YSYEKL. Trimming cost V 1 base and J 7 bases, with 14 bases left between them. CDR3 amino acids: CASSQGVEAGEQYF. The CDR3 coding sequence is TGCGCCAGCAGCCAAGGTGTGGAGGCGGGGGAGCAGTACTTC.

The CDR3 nucleotides read TGTGCCAGCACGGTAGGGGCCAACGTCCTGACTTTC. This sequence encodes CASTVGANVLTF. The chain joins TRBV28 to TRBJ2-6, with D hard to call. V dropped 7 bases and J dropped 4 bases, with 5 bases sitting between them. Germline CDR1 reads MDHEN; CDR2 reads SYDVKM. The CDR3 has 12 residues.

The V call is TRBV19, the J call TRBJ1-1, with D uncertain. This CDR3 has 13 residues. V was shortened by 7 bases and J by 0 bases, with 9 bases between the two germline ends. Germline values: CDR1 LNHDA, CDR2 SQIVND (reference sequence). The CDR3 reads CASNLGLNTEAFF. The CDR3 DNA reads TGTGCCAGTAATCTGGGTTTGAACACTGAAGCTTTCTTT.

This clone has a single count. This chain links TRBV27 with TRBJ1-4; 10 bases line up with TRBD1. The CDR3 sequence is 14 residues long. Looked up from germline, CDR1 is MNHEY and CDR2 is SMNVEV (reference sequence). J lost 5 bases, V lost 6 bases, and 3 bases had no gene match. Here the CDR3 reads CASRTGGANEKLFF. The CDR3 DNA is TGTGCCAGCAGGACAGGGGGCGCGAATGAAAAACTGTTTTTT.

The chain couples TRBV4-3 to TRBJ2-7; 11 bases line up with TRBD2. Germline CDR1 and CDR2: LGHNA and YSLEER. This CDR3 has 15 residues. After removal of 1 base from V and 4 bases from J, the junction contained 3 bases not matched to a gene. CDR3 sequence (DNA): TGCGCCAGCAGCCAAGCTAGCGGGGGGTTTTACGAGCAGTACTTC. It is translated as CASSQASGGFYEQYF.

The chain recombines TRBV7-3 with TRBJ2-1; no definite D call. The V and J ends lost 2 bases and 0 bases respectively, with 2 bases between them. Germline V gene lookup returns CDR1 SGHTA and CDR2 FQGTGA. The CDR3 is 13 residues long. The DNA for the CDR3 is TGTGCCAGCAGCTTAGGCTCCTACAATGAGCAGTTCTTC. It translates to CASSLGSYNEQFF.

V gene TRBV5-1 combines with J gene TRBJ2-1, with TRBD1 as a possible D gene (6 bases). The germline V and J ends were trimmed by 2 bases and 5 bases, with 14 bases remaining between them. This CDR3 is 15 amino acids long. CDR1 is SGHRS, CDR2 YFSETQ, per germline. The CDR3: CASSFPLEGDNEQFF. The CDR3 DNA follows: TGCGCCAGCAGCTTTCCCTTAGAGGGGGACAATGAGCAGTTCTTC.

This chain uses TRBV4-1 with TRBJ1-3, with 7 bases that match TRBD1. Germline V gene data show CDR1 as MGHRA and CDR2 as YSYEKL. J gave up 2 bases and V 6 bases, and 7 bases lay outside the gene matches. The CDR3 runs 15 residues. In DNA, the CDR3 is TGCGCCAGCAGTACAGGGGTCGGTACTGGAAACACCATATATTTT. Protein: CASSTGVGTGNTIYF.

The genes are TRBV11-2 and TRBJ2-7, with TRBD2 matching 7 bases. Germline trimming cut 2 bases from V and 2 bases from J; bases unmatched to any gene: 15. The CDR3 spans 18 residues. Germline values: CDR1 SGHAT, CDR2 FQNNGV. The CDR3 DNA reads TGTGCCAGCAGCTTATATCCAAAAGGCGGGGGATCCGCCTACGAGCAGTACTTC. Translated, it gives CASSLYPKGGGSAYEQYF.

V gene TRBV7-8 combines with J gene TRBJ2-7; no firm D call. The CDR3 consists of 13 residues. Germline CDR1 SGHVS, CDR2 FQNEAQ. V lost 2 bases to trimming and J lost 3 bases, with 8 bases between them. This CDR3 reads CASSLFRVYEQYF. The CDR3 nucleotides read TGTGCCAGCAGCTTATTTCGGGTCTACGAGCAGTACTTC. The full variable domain, its missing parts supplied by reference TRBV7-8 and TRBJ2-7, is GAGVSQSPRYKVAKRGQDVALRCDPISGHVSLFWYQQALGQGPEFLTYFQNEAQLDKSGLPSDRFFAERPEGSVSTLKIQRTQQEDSAVYLCASSLFRVYEQYFGPGTRLTVT.

This clone has just one count. The chain links TRBV6-5 to TRBJ2-2; D ambiguous. The CDR3 is made up of 14 amino acids. The germline gives CDR1 MNHEY, CDR2 SVGAGI. Between the trimmed V and J ends, which lost 4 bases and 1 base, there was a span of 7 bases. Here the CDR3 reads CASSFRQNTGELFF. Here the CDR3 DNA reads TGTGCCAGCAGTTTCCGACAGAACACCGGGGAGCTGTTTTTT.